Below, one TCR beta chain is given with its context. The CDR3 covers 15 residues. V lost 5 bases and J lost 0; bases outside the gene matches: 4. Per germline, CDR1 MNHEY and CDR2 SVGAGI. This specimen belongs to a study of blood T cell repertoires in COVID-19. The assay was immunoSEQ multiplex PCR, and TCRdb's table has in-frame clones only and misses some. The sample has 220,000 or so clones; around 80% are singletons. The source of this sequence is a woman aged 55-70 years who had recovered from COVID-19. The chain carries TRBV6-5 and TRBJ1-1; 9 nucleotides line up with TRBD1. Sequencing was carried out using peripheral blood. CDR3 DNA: TGTGCCAGCAGTCAGACAGGGGGGATGAACACTGAAGCTTTCTTT. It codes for CASSQTGGMNTEAFF.